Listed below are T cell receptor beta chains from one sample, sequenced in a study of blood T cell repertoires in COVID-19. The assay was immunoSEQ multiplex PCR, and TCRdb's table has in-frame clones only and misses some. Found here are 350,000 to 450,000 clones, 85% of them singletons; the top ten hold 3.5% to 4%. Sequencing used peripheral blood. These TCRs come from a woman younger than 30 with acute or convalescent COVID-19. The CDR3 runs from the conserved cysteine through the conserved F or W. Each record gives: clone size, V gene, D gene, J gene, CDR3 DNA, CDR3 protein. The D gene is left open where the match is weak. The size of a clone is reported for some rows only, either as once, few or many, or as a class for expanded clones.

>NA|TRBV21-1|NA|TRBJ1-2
TGTGCCAGCAGCAAAAGGGGAGGGGTGCGCTACACCTTC
CASSKRGGVRYTF
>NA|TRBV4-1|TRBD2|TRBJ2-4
TGCGCCAGCAGCCAAGCGGGAGGAGACATTCAGTACTTC
CASSQAGGDIQYF
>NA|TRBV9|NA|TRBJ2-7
TGTGCCAGCAGCGTAGGTCCCCAACCTCCGAGCTCCTACGAGCAGTACTTC
CASSVGPQPPSSYEQYF
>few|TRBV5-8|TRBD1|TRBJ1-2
TGTGCCAGCATCCGTCCCGGGACAGCCTATGGCTACACCTTC
CASIRPGTAYGYTF
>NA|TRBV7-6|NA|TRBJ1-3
TGTGCCAGCAGCTCGTTCAGGGGAAACACCATATATTTT
CASSSFRGNTIYF
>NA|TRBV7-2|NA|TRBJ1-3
TGTGCCAGCAGCGTCGCAGGATCATCTGGAAACACCATATATTTT
CASSVAGSSGNTIYF
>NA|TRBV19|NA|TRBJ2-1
TGTGCCAGTAGTATAAGCGGAGGGGGCGGTGAGCAGTTCTTC
CASSISGGGGEQFF
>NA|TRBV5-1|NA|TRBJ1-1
TGCGCCAGCAGCCTTATGGACAGCGTTGAAGCTTTCTTT
CASSLMDSVEAFF
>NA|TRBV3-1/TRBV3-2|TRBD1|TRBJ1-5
TGTGCCAGCAGCTCCGGGGACAGGGGACTCAGACAGCCCCAGCATTTT
CASSSGDRGLRQPQHF
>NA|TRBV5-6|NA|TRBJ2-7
TGTGCCAGCAGCTTCCAGCTGGCGGGGGCAGGCGAGCAGTACTTC
CASSFQLAGAGEQYF
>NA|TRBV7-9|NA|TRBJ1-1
TGTGCCAGCAGCACTCCTCGCAGGGTGGGGAACACTGAAGCTTTCTTT
CASSTPRRVGNTEAFF
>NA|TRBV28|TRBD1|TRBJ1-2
TGTGCCAGCAGTTCATCAACAGGGGTAGGGGTTTATGGCTACACCTTC
CASSSSTGVGVYGYTF
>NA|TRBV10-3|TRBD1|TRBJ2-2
TGTGCCATCAGTGGACAGGGGGCTGGCACCGGGGAGCTGTTTTTT
CAISGQGAGTGELFF
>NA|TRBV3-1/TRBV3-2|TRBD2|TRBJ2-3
TGTGCCAGCAGCCCTATAGCGGGAGCGGAAACAGATACGCAGTATTTT
CASSPIAGAETDTQYF
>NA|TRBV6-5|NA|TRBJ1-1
TGTGCCAGCAGTTACAGCGGGGAAGCTTTCTTT
CASSYSGEAFF
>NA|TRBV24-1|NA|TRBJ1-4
TGTGCCACCAGTGCCGAGGTTAATGAAAAACTGTTTTTT
CATSAEVNEKLFF
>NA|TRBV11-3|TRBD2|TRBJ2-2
TGTGCCAGCAGCTTTGCGGGGGGTTCGAACACCGGGGAGCTGTTTTTT
CASSFAGGSNTGELFF
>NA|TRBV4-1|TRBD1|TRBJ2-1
TGCGCCAGCAGCCGGATAGAAGGGACAGGGGGGACGGGTGAGCAGTTCTTC
CASSRIEGTGGTGEQFF
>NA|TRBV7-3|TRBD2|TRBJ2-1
TGTGCCAGCAGCTTAATAGGCGGGACTAGCCCCTCTAATGAGCAGTTCTTC
CASSLIGGTSPSNEQFF
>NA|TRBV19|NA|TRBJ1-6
TGTGCCAGTAGTAAAGACAGTCCTTATAATTCACCCCTCCACTTT
CASSKDSPYNSPLHF
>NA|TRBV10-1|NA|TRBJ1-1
TGCGCCAGCAGTGAGACGGACACTGAAGCTTTCTTT
CASSETDTEAFF
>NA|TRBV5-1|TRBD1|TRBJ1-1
TGCGCCAGCAGCTTGACAGGGGCGCTTGAAGCTTTCTTT
CASSLTGALEAFF
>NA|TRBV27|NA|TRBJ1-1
TGTGCCAGCAGTCTCACCGCCGGGGGGCACACTGAAGCTTTCTTT
CASSLTAGGHTEAFF
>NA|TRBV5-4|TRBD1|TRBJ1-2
TGTGCCAGCAGTAACCGGGACAGGGGCTCTAACTATGGCTACACCTTC
CASSNRDRGSNYGYTF
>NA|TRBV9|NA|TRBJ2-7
TGTGCCAGCTCCGAGGGGGACTATCACTACGAGCAGTACTTC
CASSEGDYHYEQYF
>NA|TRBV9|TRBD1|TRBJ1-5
TGTGCCAGCAGCCCCACAGGGGGTTGGAATCAGCCCCAGCATTTT
CASSPTGGWNQPQHF
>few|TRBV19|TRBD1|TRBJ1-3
TGTGCCAGTAGCTTGACAGGGGCCTCTGGAAACACCATATATTTT
CASSLTGASGNTIYF